This paragraph covers one TCR beta chain sequence. The data originate from a study of blood T cell repertoires in COVID-19. Study as a whole: T cells, B-cell-depleted T cells, or PBMCs supplied cDNA or gDNA.

The V end lost 0 bases, the J end lost 0 bases, and 13 bases lay between the germline ends. CDR1 is SGHDT and CDR2 is YYEEEE in the germline V gene. CDR3 length: 16 residues. Authors' data handling: Reference gene primers were amplified, and this amplification served to estimate nucleated cell counts. The assay was immunoSEQ multiplex PCR, and TCRdb's table has in-frame clones only and misses some. The V and J calls and clone size are taken from that table; D and trimming were inferred from the DNA. The table shows around 300,000 clones, with 85% occurring only once. Two negative PCRs, clearance, or symptom resolution had been documented for recovered Cohort 3 donors.

The clonotype comes from a woman aged 45-59 years who had recovered from COVID-19. The sequenced sample was PBMCs or T cells enriched from blood (not recorded which). The V call is TRBV5-6, the J call TRBJ2-7; the D gene is possibly TRBD1 (6 bases). The CDR3 protein is CASSLEVGAFSYEQYF. CDR3 coding DNA: TGTGCCAGCAGCTTGGAGGTGGGGGCGTTCTCCTACGAGCAGTACTTC.